This T cell receptor (beta chain) appears in the sequencing data of a study of cytotoxic CD8 clonotypes in ibrutinib-treated CLL. Study conclusions and caveats: The clonality went up when patients responded to ibrutinib and dropped back toward baseline at progression. Patients with sustained remission and those progressing were sampled at differing times. There were few public clonotypes, and on treatment they contracted or stayed stable.

A 1 in 200,000 to 1 in 1 million T cell depth was the sequencing target. Sequencing was performed with immunoSEQ multiplex PCR; in TCRdb, only in-frame clones are kept and a portion is missing. The sample contains about 140,000 clones, less than 95% of which appear only once. In regard to this clone: Its cognate antigen is unknown.

V was clipped by 5 bases and J by 5 bases, with 10 bases between them. Germline V gives CDR1 LNHNV, CDR2 YYDKDF (reference sequence). The CDR3 is made up of 13 amino acids. The receptor's source is a human donor with chronic lymphocytic leukemia. The chain joins TRBV15 to TRBJ2-1; weak D call: TRBD2 (6 bases). The sample here was PBMCs, taken after 12 months of ibrutinib treatment. Here the CDR3 reads CATSEGLHNEQFF. The CDR3 DNA sequence: TGTGCCACCAGCGAGGGACTCCACAATGAGCAGTTCTTC.